This T cell receptor beta chain was captured in a study of T cell responses to AZD1222 COVID-19 vaccine. Notes on the study in general: At baseline, just five or six AZD1222 recipients tested seropositive. Nearly half of spike-specific TCRs reportedly target variant regions that are unmutated in the B.1.351 and B.1.1.7 variants.

V lost 1 base, J lost 5 bases, and 11 bases lay in between. This CDR3 is 14 amino acids long. Germline V gene sequence: CDR1 MNHNS, CDR2 SASEGT. The data were produced by immunoSEQ multiplex PCR, yet TCRdb's version contains in-frame clones alone and is incomplete. Here the sample spans nearly 90,000 clones, approximately 86% being singletons. As for this clone: Its matching antigen is unknown.

This rearrangement joins TRBV6-1 to TRBJ1-1, with D perhaps matching TRBD1 (6 bases). This clonotype originated in an adult in good health. The sample in question was peripheral blood, obtained on day 0 of MenACWY control vaccination. For the CDR3, the DNA is TGTGCCAGCAGTGAAGAGGGGGTCGTGACTGAAGCTTTCTTT. Its translation is CASSEEGVVTEAFF.